The sequence of this T cell receptor beta chain was determined in a study of T cell repertoires in cytomegalovirus infection (dated by TCRdb to the late 2010s). In the study overall: Donor HLA type was relevant to the analysis, as public TCR beta signatures indicated carriage of CMV infection together with the matching HLA type. The investigation overall reported the following: The ex vivo response was dominated by HLA-C-restricted CMV-specific TCR beta clonotypes, which also provided the single most frequent clonotype in two of eight donors. In both this cohort and an independent cohort of 352 donors, the cumulative frequency of public TCR beta family members distinguished carriers of CMV infection plus the relevant HLA type.

With regard to this clonotype: Which antigen it targets is not known. No qualities accompany the bases; no much larger clone lies one base away.

Sequencing took place on an Illumina HiSeq 1500. TCRdb trimmed the raw reads at Q25, called clones with MiXCR and kept productive beta chains. Rows merge per CDR3 protein into single entries with the most common DNA and genes. The sample profile shows about 190,000 distinct CDR3 sequences; roughly 28% of them were found once. The top ten constitute roughly 31% of the sample. The CDR3 holds 12 amino acids from the cysteine to the phenylalanine. Only the CDR3 region is kept as DNA, spanning 36 bases read in frame from base 1. The germline V gene (reference sequence) sets CDR1 to SGHKS and CDR2 to YYEKEE. The V and J ends are trimmed by 4 bases and 7 bases, leaving 9 bases between them.

This clonotype originated in a human donor in good health (CMV status not recorded). Some clones in this sample may be carry-over from other donors' samples. The rearrangement joined TRBV5-5 to TRBJ1-5; no D gene call is confident. The sequenced sample consisted of PBMCs. The CDR3 region has the sequence CASSPSGQPQHF. The sequence in DNA is TGTGCCAGCAGCCCATCGGGGCAGCCCCAGCATTTT.